The 8 T cell receptor beta chains below were found in one sample sequenced in a study of Tregs in tolerant kidney transplant recipients. The nonmyeloablative bone marrow transplants came from related graft donors, with transient mixed chimerism. Some clones are missing from TCRdb's copy, which holds only in-frame ones; the method was immunoSEQ multiplex PCR. The data show 65,000 to 85,000 clones, 90% to 95% seen once. This specimen consisted of CD4+ T cells from blood (PBMCs), obtained 24 months after the transplant. These receptors were obtained from a human patient who received a combined kidney and bone marrow transplant. Certain T cells may be donor cells from the graft.

The chain links TRBV7-8 to TRBJ1-1; D gene ambiguous. Per germline, CDR1 SGHVS and CDR2 FQNEAQ. The CDR3 length is 15 residues. V gave up 5 bases and J gave up 1 base, with 14 bases separating them. The CDR3 region is CASSGMRPGNTEAFF. CDR3 DNA sequence: TGTGCCAGCAGCGGTATGCGTCCGGGGAACACTGAAGCTTTCTTT.

The chain joins TRBV30 to TRBJ1-1, with D possibly being TRBD1 (5 bases). This CDR3 is built from 13 residues. The germline gives CDR1 GTSNPN, CDR2 SVGIG (reference sequence). V lost 5 bases and J lost 3, with 13 bases in between. The CDR3: CAWDGGVDTEAFF. For the CDR3, the DNA is TGTGCCTGGGATGGGGGGGTGGACACTGAAGCTTTCTTT.

The CDR3 DNA follows: TGTGCCAGCAGCGCGGGGGGGGCAAAAAGCTCCTACAATGAGCAGTTCTTC. This gives the protein CASSAGGAKSSYNEQFF. The gene calls are TRBV9 and TRBJ2-1; TRBD2 matches 8 bases. The CDR3 is 17 amino acids. The J segment lost 0 bases and the V segment lost 3 bases, leaving 8 bases of the junction unmatched. The germline V gene has CDR1 SGDLS and CDR2 YYNGEE.

The chain employs TRBV2 and TRBJ2-7; the D gene is possibly TRBD2 (6 bases). Per germline, CDR1 SNHLY and CDR2 FYNNEI. CDR3 length: 14 amino acids. Deletions cut 3 bases from V and 5 bases from J, with 14 bases between. The CDR3: CASSDSGGMNEQYF. The CDR3 DNA is TGTGCCAGCAGTGATTCCGGGGGAATGAACGAGCAGTACTTC.

The chain uses TRBV6-6 and TRBJ1-5; 7 bases are shared with TRBD1. After removal of 4 bases from V and 2 bases from J, the junction contained 5 bases not matched to a gene. Germline V lookup: CDR1 MNHNY, CDR2 SVGAGI (reference sequence). The CDR3 contains 15 residues. CDR3 sequence (DNA): TGTGCCAGCAGTTGGACAGGTAAGGGCAATCAGCCCCAGCATTTT. Translation: CASSWTGKGNQPQHF.

The chain has TRBV7-2 and TRBJ1-5; D might be TRBD1 (5 bases). The germline V and J ends were trimmed by 0 bases and 2 bases, with 23 bases remaining between them. The CDR3 is 20 amino acids. CDR1 and CDR2 (germline): SGHTA, FQGNSA. This CDR3 is CASSLARLTGSWGGNQPQHF. DNA for the CDR3: TGTGCCAGCAGCTTAGCGCGTCTCACAGGATCATGGGGGGGCAATCAGCCCCAGCATTTT.

V gene TRBV5-4 combines with J gene TRBJ2-3, with 11 bases that match TRBD2. The CDR3 totals 16 residues. V gave up 2 bases and J gave up 1 base; unmatched junction bases: 3. Germline CDR1 reads SGHNT; CDR2 reads YYREEE (reference sequence). Here the CDR3 DNA reads TGTGCCAGCAGCTTAAAACTAGCGGGGGGCACAGATACGCAGTATTTT. Protein product: CASSLKLAGGTDTQYF. The full variable domain, its missing parts supplied by reference TRBV5-4 and TRBJ2-3, is ETGVTQSPTHLIKTRGQQVTLRCSSQSGHNTVSWYQQALGQGPQFIFQYYREEENGRGNFPPRFSGLQFPNYSSELNVNALELDDSALYLCASSLKLAGGTDTQYFGPGTRLTVL.

The chain joins TRBV5-4 to TRBJ2-5, with D maybe TRBD1 (5 bases). The germline gives CDR1 SGHNT, CDR2 YYREEE (reference sequence). The CDR3 covers 15 residues. Trimming shortened V by 4 bases and J by 3 bases, and 16 bases separated the two germline ends. The CDR3 reads CASSATRPGKETQYF. CDR3 DNA: TGTGCCAGCAGCGCGACGAGGCCAGGGAAAGAGACCCAGTACTTC.